The source of this TCR beta chain is a study of OX40 agonist ivuxolimab in advanced cancers. Study information: The dose of intravenous ivuxolimab that patients received every 2 weeks ranged from 0.01 to 10 mg/kg. A diagnosis of hepatocellular carcinoma, melanoma, renal cell or head and neck cancer was present in dose-escalation patients.

Repertoires were generated with immunoSEQ multiplex PCR, while TCRdb's copy carries only in-frame clones and drops some. The sample lists fewer than 40,000 clones, around nine tenths occurring once. This CDR3 comprises 17 residues. Per germline, CDR1 LGHNA and CDR2 YSLEER. Trimming cost V 2 bases and J 6 bases; bases outside gene matches: 6. On cycle 4 day 1 and cycle 7 day 1, as well as at baseline, blood was sampled. The V gene is TRBV4-3, the J gene TRBJ2-2, with TRBD2 matching 13 bases. This clonotype was obtained from an adult with an advanced solid tumor such as melanoma, head and neck, liver or kidney cancer. Material: CD4+ or CD8+ T cells sorted from blood, obtained in a trial of the OX40 agonist ivuxolimab. CDR3 region: CASSQPGLAGEPGELFF. The CDR3, as DNA: TGCGCCAGCAGCCAACCAGGACTAGCGGGAGAACCCGGGGAGCTGTTTTTT.